Listed below are T cell receptor beta chains from one sample, sequenced in a study of blood T cell repertoires in COVID-19. The method was immunoSEQ multiplex PCR; TCRdb's version includes in-frame clones alone and lacks a portion of them. The repertoire holds 150,000 or so clones, with roughly 84% as singletons. Sequencing was performed on PBMCs or T cells enriched from blood (not recorded which). The receptor set was obtained from a man in his 60s who had recovered from COVID-19. CDR3s include the opening cysteine and the closing phenylalanine or tryptophan. The D gene is left open where the match is weak. Clone sizes are given selectively: once, few, many, or a class where the clone is expanded.

size	J	V	D	CDR3	DNA
NA	TRBJ1-2	TRBV9	TRBD1	CASSPGGTGGPGGYTF	TGTGCCAGCAGCCCAGGAGGGACAGGGGGACCTGGTGGCTACACCTTC
NA	TRBJ1-4	TRBV15	TRBD1	CATSPNAGTANEKLFF	TGTGCCACCAGCCCCAATGCTGGGACAGCTAATGAAAAACTGTTTTTT
NA	TRBJ2-7	TRBV28	TRBD1	CASISDRGHNEQYF	TGTGCCAGCATCTCGGACAGGGGGCACAACGAGCAGTACTTC
NA	TRBJ2-7	TRBV7-2	TRBD2	CASSLVGGGGPYEQYF	TGTGCCAGCAGCCTTGTCGGGGGGGGAGGGCCCTACGAGCAGTACTTC
NA	TRBJ1-2	TRBV2	TRBD1	CASNPRTGGYGYTF	TGTGCCAGCAACCCTCGGACAGGGGGCTATGGCTACACCTTC
NA	TRBJ2-1	TRBV7-3	NA	CASTSEGEALRGEQFF	TGTGCCAGCACCTCAGAGGGCGAGGCATTGCGGGGTGAGCAGTTCTTC
NA	TRBJ2-1	TRBV5-1	NA	CASTLGAGDEQFF	TGCGCCAGCACCCTGGGGGCCGGCGATGAGCAGTTCTTC
NA	TRBJ2-3	TRBV27	TRBD2	CASSDRGGPGDTQYF	TGTGCCAGCAGCGACCGGGGGGGGCCGGGGGATACGCAGTATTTT
once	TRBJ1-4	TRBV10-3	TRBD1	CAIGRGSEKLFF	TGTGCCATCGGCAGGGGGAGTGAAAAACTGTTTTTT
NA	TRBJ2-7	TRBV30	TRBD1	CAWSRGTGYSEQYF	TGTGCCTGGAGTCGGGGGACAGGTTATAGCGAGCAGTACTTC
few	TRBJ2-3	TRBV6-5	NA	CASSQTSTGTDTQYF	TGTGCCAGCAGCCAAACTAGTACAGGCACAGATACGCAGTATTTT
NA	TRBJ2-3	TRBV7-9	NA	CASRRDSSDTQYF	TGTGCCAGCAGACGGGACTCCTCAGATACGCAGTATTTT
few	TRBJ2-1	TRBV5-8	NA	CASSLVQGSYEQFF	TGTGCCAGCAGCTTGGTCCAGGGGTCCTACGAGCAGTTCTTC
NA	TRBJ2-1	TRBV5-1	TRBD1	CASSANPGQGARGSEQFF	TGCGCCAGCAGCGCCAACCCGGGACAGGGGGCGCGGGGGAGTGAGCAGTTCTTC
NA	TRBJ1-5	TRBV15	TRBD1	CATSRDGQGNQPQHF	TGTGCCACCAGCAGAGATGGACAGGGCAATCAGCCCCAGCATTTT
NA	TRBJ1-6	TRBV30	NA	CASAGGSASPLHF	TGTGCCTCCGCGGGGGGGTCGGCTTCACCCCTCCACTTT
NA	TRBJ2-3	TRBV5-8	NA	CASSLASGTDTQYF	TGTGCCAGCAGCTTGGCAAGCGGTACAGATACGCAGTATTTT
once	TRBJ1-6	TRBV5-5	NA	CASSSTGISLFNSPLHF	TGTGCCAGCAGCTCAACAGGGATATCCCTATTTAATTCACCCCTCCACTTT
NA	TRBJ2-7	TRBV2	TRBD1	CASSSTGTLIYEQYF	TGTGCCAGCAGCTCGACAGGGACCCTAATCTACGAGCAGTACTTC
NA	TRBJ2-7	TRBV5-1	NA	CASSLVSRAEQYF	TGCGCCAGCAGCTTGGTGTCCAGGGCTGAGCAGTACTTC
NA	TRBJ2-5	TRBV6-5	NA	CASSSTGNQETQYF	TGTGCCAGCAGTTCAACAGGGAACCAAGAGACCCAGTACTTC
NA	TRBJ2-2	TRBV19	NA	CASTPGPPGTGELFF	TGTGCCAGTACCCCCGGACCCCCGGGGACCGGGGAGCTGTTTTTT
few	TRBJ1-5	TRBV28	NA	CASSLDWYQPQHF	TGTGCCAGCAGTCTTGACTGGTATCAGCCCCAGCATTTT
NA	TRBJ2-7	TRBV5-1	TRBD2	CASSSGLVPLREQYF	TGCGCCAGCAGCTCTGGACTAGTTCCTCTTCGCGAGCAGTACTTC
NA	TRBJ2-3	TRBV4-2	NA	CASSQVAGSTDTQYF	TGTGCCAGCAGCCAAGTGGCGGGGAGCACAGATACGCAGTATTTT
NA	TRBJ1-1	TRBV5-1	TRBD1	CASSLGRQGGTEAFF	TGCGCCAGCAGCTTGGGCCGTCAGGGGGGCACTGAAGCTTTCTTT